One sample yielded the 26 T cell receptor beta chains listed below, sequenced in a study of cytomegalovirus exposure and HLA in healthy donors. The PCR contained 60 Vbeta and 13 Jbeta primers. The data were produced by immunoSEQ multiplex PCR, yet TCRdb's version contains in-frame clones alone and is incomplete. This sample has some 130,000 clones, with nearly 80% found just once. Sequences were obtained from PBMCs. The receptors come from a man between 25 and 39 years old in good health and CMV-seronegative.

V and J are TRBV9 and TRBJ2-1, with D possibly TRBD2 on 6 matching bases. From germline, CDR1 is SGDLS and CDR2 YYNGEE. V was shortened by 3 bases and J by 8 bases, with 15 bases between the two germline ends. The CDR3 length is 14 residues. The CDR3, as DNA: TGTGCCAGCAGCGCTCGCGGAAGGGAGGATGAGCAGTTCTTC. Amino acid sequence: CASSARGREDEQFF.

The chain uses TRBV10-1 and TRBJ2-5; 8 nucleotides align to TRBD2. J gave up 5 bases and V 8 bases, and 13 bases lay outside the gene matches. Germline V gives CDR1 WNHNN, CDR2 SYGVQD (reference sequence). The CDR3 runs to 15 residues. The CDR3 region is CASCPGRENRETQYF. In nucleotides, the CDR3 is TGCGCCAGCTGCCCCGGGAGGGAGAACCGGGAGACCCAGTACTTC.

The rearrangement links TRBV28 to TRBJ1-5; D is uncertain. The CDR3 sequence is 11 residues long. Trimming left V 4 bases short and J 9 bases short, with 7 bases between. Germline CDR1 is MDHEN and CDR2 is SYDVKM. The CDR3 sequence: CASSSQWPQHF. The CDR3 DNA sequence: TGTGCCAGCAGTTCACAATGGCCCCAGCATTTT.

The rearrangement uses TRBV15 and TRBJ1-1, with D unresolved. Per the germline V gene, CDR1 is LNHNV and CDR2 is YYDKDF (reference sequence). This CDR3 has 13 residues. Trimming removed 5 bases from V and 1 base from J, with 8 bases in between. CDR3: CATSLDKNTEAFF. The DNA for the CDR3 is TGTGCCACCAGCCTCGACAAGAACACTGAAGCTTTCTTT.

The chain links TRBV28 to TRBJ1-4; unclear D gene. CDR3 size: 14 residues. Germline V CDR1 and CDR2: MDHEN, SYDVKM. V gave up 4 bases and J gave up 4 bases, with 10 bases separating them. For the CDR3, the DNA is TGTGCCAGCAGTTCCCCGCAGGATAATGAAAAACTGTTTTTT. Translation gives CASSSPQDNEKLFF.

This chain uses TRBV9 with TRBJ2-1, with 7 bases lining up with TRBD2. Losses at the gene ends were 4 bases for V and 0 bases for J; bases not matched to a gene: 16. The CDR3 runs to 19 residues. The V gene's germline CDR1 is SGDLS and CDR2 YYNGEE. The CDR3 sequence is CASSPGGSSGASSYNEQFF. CDR3 bases: TGTGCCAGCAGCCCAGGAGGTTCTAGCGGAGCGAGCTCCTACAATGAGCAGTTCTTC.

The chain joins TRBV10-3 to TRBJ1-1; D not certain. Trimming left V 6 bases short and J 2 bases short, with 7 bases between. Looked up from germline, CDR1 is ENHRY and CDR2 is SYGVKD. This CDR3 has 12 residues. The DNA for the CDR3 is TGTGCCATCAGAACAGAAAACACTGAAGCTTTCTTT. Translating gives CAIRTENTEAFF.

The chain carries TRBV11-2 and TRBJ1-1, with TRBD1 matching over 7 bases. Trimming took 5 bases from V and 1 from J; bases not matched to a gene: 7. The CDR3 is 15 residues long. Germline values: CDR1 SGHAT, CDR2 FQNNGV. The CDR3 reads CASSHFGTANTEAFF. The CDR3 bases are TGTGCCAGCAGCCATTTCGGGACAGCGAACACTGAAGCTTTCTTT. Full variable domain (rest looked up from reference TRBV11-2 and TRBJ1-1): EAGVAQSPRYKIIEKRQSVAFWCNPISGHATLYWYQQILGQGPKLLIQFQNNGVVDDSQLPKDRFSAERLKGVDSTLKIQPAKLEDSAVYLCASSHFGTANTEAFFGQGTRLTVV.

The rearrangement uses TRBV7-6 and TRBJ2-5, with 8 nucleotides matching TRBD1. The CDR3 is 13 residues long. Germline V gene lookup returns CDR1 SGHVS and CDR2 FNYEAQ. V was clipped by 5 bases and J by 11 bases; unmatched bases: 10. The DNA of the CDR3 is TGTGCCAGCAGCGGTGGACAGGGCAGTGAGCAGTACTTC. It yields the protein CASSGGQGSEQYF.

The chain is built from TRBV6-1 and TRBJ2-1; 9 bases fit TRBD1. Unmatched junction bases numbered 11, after V lost 5 bases and J lost 9 bases. CDR1 is MNHNS and CDR2 is SASEGT in the germline V gene. The length of the CDR3 is 15 residues. CDR3 bases: TGTGCCAGCAGTTCTGGAGCGACAGGGGGGATTGAGCAGTTCTTC. It yields the protein CASSSGATGGIEQFF.

V gene TRBV28 combines with J gene TRBJ1-2, with D unresolved. CDR1 is MDHEN, CDR2 SYDVKM, per germline. Deletions cut 2 bases from V and 9 bases from J, with 16 bases between. The CDR3 has 14 amino acids. The DNA of the CDR3 is TGTGCCAGCAGTTTACGCCGACGGACTACGAGCTACACCTTC. This sequence encodes CASSLRRRTTSYTF.

A remark on this clone: At one of its ends the junction is not consistent with the germline gene, which may arise from a read error. The chain couples TRBV6-5 to TRBJ2-1; D ambiguous. In germline, CDR1 is MNHEY, CDR2 SVGAGI. The CDR3 is 9 amino acids. In nucleotides, the CDR3 is TGTGCCAGCAGTTACCCCCAGGTCTTC. Encoded protein: CASSYPQVF.

About this clone: The junction departs from germline at one end; a sequencing error may be responsible. This chain joins TRBV7-7 and TRBJ1-4; 7 bases fit TRBD1. Germline assignment: CDR1 SSHAT and CDR2 FNYEAQ (reference sequence). The CDR3 runs 15 residues. CDR3 in amino acids: CASSAGTAPGEKLFF. CDR3 DNA: TGTGCTAGCAGCGCTGGGACAGCCCCAGGGGAAAAACTGTTTTTT.

The sample holds a few counts of this clone. The DNA of the CDR3 is TGTGCCTGGGTCAGAGACAGGGTGGCCTACGAGCAGTACTTC. The encoded protein is CAWVRDRVAYEQYF. The rearrangement uses TRBV30 and TRBJ2-5, with 7 bases that match TRBD1. The DNA end lines up better with TRBJ2-7; the J call may be wrong. Germline V gene lookup returns CDR1 GTSNPN and CDR2 SVGIG (reference sequence). The CDR3 loop spans 14 amino acids.

The chain carries TRBV18 and TRBJ2-3; D possibly corresponds to TRBD1 (5 bases). With 6 bases removed from V and 3 bases from J, the gap between germline ends came to 16 bases. CDR3 length: 15 residues. Germline loops: CDR1 KGHSH, CDR2 LQKENI. The DNA for the CDR3 is TGTGCCAGCTCCTCACTCTCACAGGCGACAGATACGCAGTATTTT. Translating it yields CASSSLSQATDTQYF.

The chain recombines TRBV4-1 with TRBJ2-3; the match to TRBD2 covers 7 bases. The CDR3 runs to 16 residues. V lost 0 bases to trimming and J lost 8 bases; unmatched junction nucleotides: 11. Per germline, CDR1 MGHRA and CDR2 YSYEKL. The CDR3 sequence is CASSQDSGTIFATQYF. The CDR3 DNA sequence: TGCGCCAGCAGCCAAGATTCCGGGACTATATTTGCTACGCAGTATTTT.

As concerns this clone: The junction does not match germline at one end; this may be a read error. The identical CDR3 is also encoded by other nucleotide sequences in the sample. The rearrangement uses TRBV16 and TRBJ2-5, with 8 bases that match TRBD1. The CDR3 is 14 residues long. Germline loops: CDR1 KGHSY, CDR2 FQNENV. The CDR3 sequence: CASSRDRMMETQYF. The CDR3 DNA follows: TGTGCCAGTAGCCGGGACAGGATGATGGAGACCCAGTACTTC.

This chain links TRBV4-2 with TRBJ2-6, with D perhaps TRBD1 (5 bases). The length of the CDR3 is 15 residues. V lost 4 bases, J lost 1 base, and 8 bases lay in between. Looked up from germline, CDR1 is LGHNA and CDR2 is YNFKEQ. The DNA of the CDR3 is TGTGCCAGCAGCCTAGGGGATTCTGGGGCCAACGTCCTGACTTTC. It specifies CASSLGDSGANVLTF.

This clone was seen a few times. Other nucleotide sequences from this sample produce the same CDR3. The chain has TRBV5-6 and TRBJ2-1; D is undetermined. CDR3 length: 11 amino acids. Germline-derived CDR1 and CDR2 are SGHDT and YYEEEE. V gave up 4 bases and J gave up 9 bases, with 8 bases separating them. The CDR3 spells CASSLTGEQFF. The CDR3 region has the DNA TGTGCCAGCAGCCTGACTGGTGAGCAGTTCTTC.

The chain links TRBV5-6 to TRBJ1-2; unclear D gene. Trimming took 0 bases from V and 6 from J, leaving 6 bases between them. Germline V gene sequence: CDR1 SGHDT, CDR2 YYEEEE. The CDR3 runs 12 residues. This CDR3 reads CASSLGAHGYTF. CDR3 sequence (DNA): TGTGCCAGCAGCTTGGGGGCCCATGGCTACACCTTC.

This chain links TRBV18 with TRBJ2-5, with D hard to call. Looked up from germline, CDR1 is KGHSH and CDR2 is LQKENI. The CDR3 runs 13 residues. The germline V and J ends were trimmed by 1 base and 5 bases, with 8 bases remaining between them. The chain's CDR3 is CASSPRHRETQYF. As DNA, the CDR3 is TGTGCCAGCTCACCACGCCACCGGGAGACCCAGTACTTC.

This sequence joins TRBV4-1 and TRBJ2-7; 7 nucleotides match TRBD2. CDR1 MGHRA and CDR2 YSYEKL come from the germline V gene. V trimming: 2 bases; J trimming: 2 bases; junction bases outside the gene matches: 6. The CDR3 length is 15 residues. As DNA, the CDR3 is TGCGCCAGCAGCCAATCAAGCGGGAACCCCTACGAGCAGTACTTC. As protein: CASSQSSGNPYEQYF.

V is TRBV5-6 and J is TRBJ2-5, with a weak D call TRBD2 (5 bases). The J call is uncertain, as TRBJ2-7 better fits the DNA end. From germline, CDR1 is SGHDT and CDR2 YYEEEE. CDR3 length: 13 residues. Written as DNA, the CDR3 is TGTGCCAGCAGCTTGGGACTAACCTACGAGCAGTACTTC. Its translation: CASSLGLTYEQYF.

V is TRBV5-6 and J is TRBJ1-5, with D perhaps TRBD1 (5 bases). Trimming took off 0 bases at V and 6 bases at J, with 10 bases between the two ends. This CDR3 region has 14 residues. Germline V lookup: CDR1 SGHDT, CDR2 YYEEEE. CDR3: CASSLVGGIQPQHF. The DNA for the CDR3 is TGTGCCAGCAGCTTGGTGGGGGGGATTCAGCCCCAGCATTTT.

The rearrangement uses TRBV18 and TRBJ2-1, with 7 bases that match TRBD2. This CDR3 is 15 amino acids long. Trimming took 3 bases from V and 1 from J; bases not matched to a gene: 3. Per the germline V gene, CDR1 is KGHSH and CDR2 is LQKENI. The CDR3 bases are TGTGCCAGCTCACCCCCGGGAGGATCCTACAATGAGCAGTTCTTC. Translated, it gives CASSPPGGSYNEQFF.

The chain carries TRBV30 and TRBJ2-5, with 15 nucleotides matching TRBD2. The CDR3 consists of 17 residues. The trim removed 1 base at V and 5 bases at J, leaving 8 bases unmatched. Germline loops: CDR1 GTSNPN, CDR2 SVGIG (reference sequence). Here the CDR3 DNA reads TGTGCCTGGAGTGCAGGACTAGCGGGAGGGCCTGTGGAGACCCAGTACTTC. It yields the protein CAWSAGLAGGPVETQYF.